These 2 T cell receptor beta chains originate from one sample sequenced in a study of cytomegalovirus exposure and HLA in healthy donors (TCRdb year 2017). Libraries were prepared through the immunoSEQ multiplex PCR assay. For the multiplex PCR, a mixture combining 60 forward primers for TCR Vbeta segments and 13 reverse primers for TCR Jbeta segments was used. The table was pulled from immuneACCESS by TCRdb, which kept in-frame rearrangements only. Such tables lose some clones; where checked, under half of the loss comes from unresolved V genes, and the rest has no known cause. The sample data list around 200,000 clones, and under 85% of these were observed just once. The leading ten clones occupy around 1.6% of the sample. The sequencing input was PBMCs. Receptor source: a man over 45 in good health and CMV-seronegative.

The chain employs TRBV19 and TRBJ2-1, with a weak D call TRBD2 (6 bases). The CDR3 has 14 amino acids. Trimming took off 6 bases at V and 6 bases at J, with 15 bases between the two ends. The V gene's germline CDR1 is LNHDA and CDR2 SQIVND (reference sequence). The CDR3 DNA reads TGTGCCAGTAGAGGGTTGGGGGGAACCAATGAGCAGTTCTTC. Protein sequence: CASRGLGGTNEQFF.

The rearrangement links TRBV18 to TRBJ2-6, with a tentative D call TRBD1 (7 bases). The germline V gene encodes CDR1 KGHSH and CDR2 LQKENI. V dropped 3 bases and J dropped 2 bases, with 14 bases sitting between them. This CDR3 has 17 residues. CDR3 residues: CASSPAGTATGANVLTF. In DNA form, the CDR3 reads TGTGCCAGCTCACCCGCGGGGACAGCGACTGGGGCCAACGTCCTGACTTTC.